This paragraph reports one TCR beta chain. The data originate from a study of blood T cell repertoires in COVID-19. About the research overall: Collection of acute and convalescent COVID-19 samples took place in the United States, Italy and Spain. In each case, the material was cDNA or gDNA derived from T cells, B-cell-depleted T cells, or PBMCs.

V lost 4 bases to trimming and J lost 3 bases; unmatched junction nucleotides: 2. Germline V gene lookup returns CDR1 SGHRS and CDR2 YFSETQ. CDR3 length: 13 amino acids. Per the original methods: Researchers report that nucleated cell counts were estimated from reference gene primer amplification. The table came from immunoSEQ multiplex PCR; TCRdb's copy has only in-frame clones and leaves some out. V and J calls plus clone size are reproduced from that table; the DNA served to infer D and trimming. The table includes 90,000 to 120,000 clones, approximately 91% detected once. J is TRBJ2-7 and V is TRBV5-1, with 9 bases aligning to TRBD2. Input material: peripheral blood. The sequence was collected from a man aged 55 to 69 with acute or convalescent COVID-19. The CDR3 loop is CASSPAGGYEQYV. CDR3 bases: TGCGCCAGCAGCCCAGCGGGGGGCTACGAGCAGTACGTC.